This T cell receptor (beta chain) was sequenced in a study of shared clonotypes between healthy human individuals. With regard to this clone: As yet, its antigen is unknown.

From CD4+ cells came CD45RA+ naive and CD45RA-negative memory subsets. The CDR3 loop spans 13 amino acids. V was clipped by 5 bases and J by 5 bases, with 10 bases between them. Germline V CDR1 and CDR2: SGHNT, YENEEA. Study results and limitations: Against clonotypes common to all four donors, non-shared ones had lower generation probabilities. About 4.5% of naive CD4 clonotypes were common to a few donors.

Repertoires were generated with immunoSEQ multiplex PCR, while TCRdb's copy carries only in-frame clones and drops some. The table includes 650,000 to 800,000 clones, around 77% detected once. The source material was memory CD4+ T cells sorted from blood. Subset indicated: CD45RA-negative fraction. This clonotype originated in a woman between 25 and 40 years old in good health. V and J are TRBV11-3 and TRBJ2-1; tentatively, D is TRBD2 (6 bases). In DNA form, the CDR3 reads TGTGCCAGCAGCGGAGGGAACCACAATGAGCAGTTCTTC. Translation gives CASSGGNHNEQFF.